These 18 T cell receptor beta chains were sequenced from one sample in a study of shared clonotypes between healthy human individuals. CD8 cells regarded as naive lacked CD45RO, were positively chosen for CCR7, and omitted terminally differentiated effector memory CD45RA+ cells. The method was immunoSEQ multiplex PCR; TCRdb's version includes in-frame clones alone and lacks a portion of them. The table records about 2 million clones, approximately 94% of them present only once. Source material: naive CD8+ T cells sorted from blood. The receptors derive from a man aged 18 to 30 in good health.

V is TRBV7-6 and J is TRBJ2-2; D is uncertain. The ends were cut back, 3 bases at V and 1 base at J, with 12 bases in the middle. This CDR3 has 16 residues. Germline loops: CDR1 SGHVS, CDR2 FNYEAQ. CDR3 in amino acids: CASSFYSPVNTGELFF. CDR3 coding DNA: TGTGCCAGCAGCTTCTATTCGCCGGTGAACACCGGGGAGCTGTTTTTT.

The rearrangement uses TRBV6-1 and TRBJ2-1; D is unresolved. This CDR3 spans 15 amino acids. V lost 1 base to trimming and J lost 8 bases, with 15 bases between them. Germline loops: CDR1 MNHNS, CDR2 SASEGT. The CDR3 region is CASSEESLVLDEQFF. CDR3 DNA: TGTGCCAGCAGTGAAGAGAGCTTGGTTTTGGATGAGCAGTTCTTC.

This clone was recorded once. This chain connects TRBV4-2 to TRBJ2-4, with D unclear. The CDR3 covers 12 residues. The V end lost 4 bases, the J end lost 4 bases, and 5 bases lay between the germline ends. Germline V gene data show CDR1 as LGHNA and CDR2 as YNFKEQ. CDR3 nucleotides: TGTGCCAGCAGCCCATTTAAAAACATTCAGTACTTC. Amino acid sequence: CASSPFKNIQYF.

This clone came up once. The gene calls are TRBV5-4 and TRBJ2-2, with 8 positions matching TRBD2. V trimming: 2 bases; J trimming: 6 bases; junction bases outside the gene matches: 6. The germline CDR1 and CDR2 sequences are SGHNT and YYREEE (reference sequence). The CDR3 has 15 residues. This CDR3 reads CASSFGAGGAGELFF. CDR3 coding DNA: TGTGCCAGCAGCTTTGGGGCGGGGGGCGCCGGGGAGCTGTTTTTT.

This clone has only one observation. The rearrangement uses TRBV5-1 and TRBJ2-7; 7 nucleotides align to TRBD1. There are 17 residues in the CDR3. CDR1 is SGHRS, CDR2 YFSETQ, per germline. Trimming at V came to 2 bases and at J to 2 bases, leaving 13 bases not matched to a gene. The CDR3 reads CASSLRQGPPLPYEQYF. The CDR3 DNA follows: TGCGCCAGCAGCTTACGACAGGGACCGCCCTTGCCCTACGAGCAGTACTTC.

This clone has just one count. V and J are TRBV6-1 and TRBJ2-7; 7 bases line up with TRBD2. V shed 1 base and J 6 bases; nucleotides not matched to a gene: 6. The CDR3 totals 14 residues. CDR1 is MNHNS and CDR2 is SASEGT in the germline V gene. CDR3: CASSEGGGNVEQYF. CDR3 nucleotide sequence: TGTGCCAGCAGTGAAGGCGGGGGTAATGTCGAGCAGTACTTC.

The chain has TRBV7-9 and TRBJ1-2, with 7 bases aligning to TRBD1. The CDR3 loop spans 15 amino acids. The germline CDR1 and CDR2 sequences are SEHNR and FQNEAQ (reference sequence). J gave up 6 bases and V 3 bases, and 10 bases lay outside the gene matches. CDR3 coding DNA: TGTGCCAGCAGCTTTTTAACAGGGGCAAATAATGGCTACACCTTC. It translates to CASSFLTGANNGYTF.

The chain links TRBV19 to TRBJ1-6; TRBD1 aligns across 9 bases. The CDR3 is made up of 15 amino acids. After removal of 3 bases from V and 9 bases from J, the junction contained 6 bases not matched to a gene. CDR1 is LNHDA, CDR2 SQIVND, per germline (reference sequence). The CDR3 sequence is CASSIGTGFGSPLHF. The CDR3 DNA reads as TGTGCCAGTAGTATTGGGACAGGGTTTGGTTCACCCCTCCACTTT.

The chain links TRBV7-8 to TRBJ2-7; D is possibly TRBD2 (6 bases). This CDR3 contains 18 residues. Trimming removed 0 bases from V and 0 bases from J, with 18 bases in between. Per germline, CDR1 SGHVS and CDR2 FQNEAQ. The CDR3 DNA reads TGTGCCAGCAGCTTAGCTCTTTACGGCGGGGAGAGCTCCTACGAGCAGTACTTC. This codes for CASSLALYGGESSYEQYF.

The chain is built from TRBV5-5 and TRBJ2-7, with D perhaps matching TRBD2 (6 bases). CDR1 is SGHKS and CDR2 is YYEKEE in the germline V gene (reference sequence). V lost 0 bases and J lost 3, with 13 bases in between. The CDR3 has 15 amino acids. The chain's CDR3 is CASSLAMGGSYEQYF. The CDR3 nucleotides are TGTGCCAGCAGCTTGGCTATGGGGGGAAGCTACGAGCAGTACTTC.

Comment on this clone: The sample carries other DNA sequences with the same CDR3. In nucleotides, the CDR3 is TGTGCCAGCAGTCCAAGGGGGGGATACGAGCAGTACTTC. This sequence encodes CASSPRGGYEQYF. V is TRBV6-5 and J is TRBJ2-7, with D maybe TRBD2 (7 bases). The germline V and J ends were trimmed by 5 bases and 4 bases, with 12 bases remaining between them. Germline V gives CDR1 MNHEY, CDR2 SVGAGI. CDR3 length: 13 residues.

The rearrangement joins TRBV27 to TRBJ1-1; possible D gene TRBD1, 6 bases. V was cut by 2 bases and J by 4 bases, with 14 bases left in between. CDR3 length: 15 residues. Germline CDR1 is MNHEY and CDR2 is SMNVEV (reference sequence). DNA of the CDR3: TGTGCCAGCAGTTTACGGGGGGCGGGCGGCACTGAAGCTTTCTTT. Encoded protein: CASSLRGAGGTEAFF.

The chain employs TRBV27 and TRBJ2-1; D gene unclear. The V end was cut by 3 bases, the J end by 6 bases, with 15 bases between. The CDR3 runs 15 residues. Germline V gives CDR1 MNHEY, CDR2 SMNVEV (reference sequence). As DNA, the CDR3 is TGTGCCAGCAGTTTTTATCCCGAAATGTCCAATGAGCAGTTCTTC. This gives the protein CASSFYPEMSNEQFF.

The chain has TRBV19 and TRBJ1-5, with D possibly TRBD1 on 5 matching bases. Trimming cost V 7 bases and J 8 bases, with 12 bases left between them. Germline V lookup: CDR1 LNHDA, CDR2 SQIVND (reference sequence). There are 12 residues in the CDR3. In DNA, the CDR3 is TGTGCCAGTAACCTATTAGGGGAGCCCCAGCATTTT. Translated: CASNLLGEPQHF. The full variable domain, rest sourced from reference TRBV19 and TRBJ1-5, is DGGITQSPKYLFRKEGQNVTLSCEQNLNHDAMYWYRQDPGQGLRLIYYSQIVNDFQKGDIAEGYSVSREKKESFPLTVTSAQKNPTAFYLCASNLLGEPQHFGDGTRLSIL.

The chain recombines TRBV28 with TRBJ1-3; the match to TRBD1 covers 9 bases. The CDR3 is 15 amino acids. Germline assignment: CDR1 MDHEN and CDR2 SYDVKM. With V trimmed by 2 bases and J by 2 bases, 1 base remained unmatched. The CDR3 sequence is CASSLGTGPGNTIYF. Here the CDR3 DNA reads TGTGCCAGCAGTTTAGGGACAGGGCCTGGAAACACCATATATTTT.

This clone occurred a few times. This chain links TRBV6-5 with TRBJ1-6; perhaps TRBD1 as D (6 bases). V lost 2 bases, J lost 7 bases, and 9 bases lay in between. The CDR3 runs 14 residues. Germline CDR1 is MNHEY and CDR2 is SVGAGI. This CDR3 reads CASSYRGANSPLHF. Written as DNA, the CDR3 is TGTGCCAGCAGTTACCGGGGGGCGAATTCACCCCTCCACTTT.

This clone was observed once. The V gene is TRBV29-1, the J gene TRBJ2-2, with D perhaps TRBD1 (5 bases). Germline loops: CDR1 SQVTM, CDR2 ANQGSEA. The CDR3 has 14 residues. The germline V and J ends were trimmed by 5 bases and 4 bases, with 14 bases remaining between them. CDR3 loop: CSVPPGSGTGELFF. DNA for the CDR3: TGCAGCGTTCCCCCAGGGTCTGGCACCGGGGAGCTGTTTTTT.

The rearrangement uses TRBV4-1 and TRBJ2-7; D is perhaps TRBD2 (5 bases). This CDR3 contains 16 residues. CDR1 is MGHRA and CDR2 is YSYEKL in the germline V gene. V was shortened by 0 bases and J by 0 bases, with 12 bases between the two germline ends. This CDR3 is CASSQDAVGSSYEQYF. The CDR3 region has the DNA TGCGCCAGCAGCCAAGATGCGGTGGGGAGCTCCTACGAGCAGTACTTC.